One sample yielded the 22 T cell receptor beta chains listed below, sequenced in a study of T cells in women clearing cervical HPV infection. Measured with immunoSEQ multiplex PCR; TCRdb has only the in-frame clones, and not every one. The sample's table shows roughly 28,000 clones. The sample consisted of blood buffy coat. These receptors all come from a woman between 18 and 70 years old with a cervical HPV16 infection that either progressed to CIN3+ or cleared (not recorded which).

With respect to this clone: The read is 3 residues too short to cover the CDR3 end, so that end is filled in from the germline J gene. The rearrangement uses TRBV4-1 and TRBJ2-5; TRBD2 agrees at 9 bases. This CDR3 has 16 amino acids. After removal of 0 bases from V and 4 bases from J, the junction contained 6 bases not matched to a gene. Germline CDR1 is MGHRA and CDR2 is YSYEKL. The CDR3 is CASSQDERGVGETQYF. CDR3 DNA (partial): TGCGCCAGCAGCCAAGATGAGCGGGGGGTCGGAGAGACC.

On this clone: The read terminates 3 residues before the CDR3 end, so the remaining end is supplied by the germline J gene. The rearrangement uses TRBV20-1 and TRBJ2-1; perhaps TRBD2 as D (5 bases). The V gene lost 5 bases and the J gene lost 2 bases, with 10 bases spanning the gap. The CDR3 length is 13 residues. Germline CDR1 is DFQATT and CDR2 is SNEGSKA (reference sequence). The CDR3 sequence is CSAYRAAYNEQFF. The CDR3 bases that were read are TGCAGTGCTTATCGAGCGGCCTACAATGAG.

As regards this clone: The read is 3 residues too short to cover the CDR3 end, so that end is filled in from the germline J gene. The V call is TRBV2, the J call TRBJ2-1; TRBD2 matches at 12 bases. Germline CDR1 SNHLY, CDR2 FYNNEI. The CDR3 extends over 15 amino acids. The V and J ends lost 10 bases and 8 bases, in that order; junction bases with no gene match: 12. CDR3 loop: CANPSGRAGLDEQFF. The CDR3 DNA, read in part, is TGTGCCAATCCTAGCGGGAGGGCCGGATTGGATGAG.

Concerning this clone itself: Sequencing ends 3 residues short of the CDR3 end; the germline J gene provides the rest. The chain carries TRBV14 and TRBJ2-5; D is ambiguous. The CDR3 totals 12 residues. The V end lost 3 bases, the J end lost 7 bases, and 9 bases lay between the germline ends. The V gene's germline CDR1 is SGHDN and CDR2 FVKESK. The CDR3: CASSQSTGTQYF. The CDR3 bases that were read are TGTGCCAGCAGCCAGAGCACTGGGACC.

Of note for this clone: The CDR3 is cut off 3 residues early in the read; its end comes from the germline J gene. V gene TRBV20-1 combines with J gene TRBJ2-3; 14 bases fit TRBD2. The CDR3 sequence is 16 residues long. Germline lookup yields CDR1 DFQATT and CDR2 SNEGSKA (reference sequence). CDR3 bases read: TGCAGTGCTAGGGGCTTGACTAGCGGGAGGGCCGGGACG. Protein sequence: CSARGLTSGRAGT. The whole CDR3 region reads CSARGLTSGRAGTQYF.

About this clone: The missing CDR3 end, 3 residues past where the read stops, is filled in from the germline J gene. This chain connects TRBV10-3 to TRBJ2-1; TRBD2 matches at 14 bases. The V segment lost 3 bases and the J segment 7 bases; nucleotides outside the gene matches: 2. The CDR3 contains 15 residues. Germline CDR1 reads ENHRY; CDR2 reads SYGVKD. The DNA read from the CDR3 is TGTGCCATCAGTGAAGGACTAGCGGGAGGAAATGAG. Translated, it gives CAISEGLAGGNE. The complete CDR3 protein is CAISEGLAGGNEQFF.

In regard to this clone: The CDR3 goes on 3 residues after the read ends, and that part is filled in from the germline J gene. The rearrangement links TRBV20-1 to TRBJ2-7, with TRBD2 matching over 14 bases. V lost 4 bases and J lost 3; bases outside the gene matches: 20. Germline loops: CDR1 DFQATT, CDR2 SNEGSKA (reference sequence). CDR3 length: 20 amino acids. The covered CDR3 bases are TGCAGTGCTACTCCGGGACTAGCGGGAGATAGGGTGGTCCGCCGCTACGAG. Protein product: CSATPGLAGDRVVRRYE. From start to end, the CDR3 is CSATPGLAGDRVVRRYEQYF.

Turning to this clone: The read comes to an end 3 residues before the CDR3 does, leaving the germline J gene to fill in the end. V gene TRBV19 combines with J gene TRBJ2-7; 9 bases are shared with TRBD2. The CDR3 has 15 amino acids. Germline V lookup: CDR1 LNHDA, CDR2 SQIVND (reference sequence). Losses at the gene ends were 2 bases for V and 6 bases for J; bases not matched to a gene: 8. The CDR3: CASSISGRPLPEQYF. The sequenced part of the CDR3 DNA is TGTGCCAGTAGTATAAGCGGGAGGCCGCTCCCCGAG. Filled out from reference TRBV19 and TRBJ2-7, the complete variable domain reads DGGITQSPKYLFRKEGQNVTLSCEQNLNHDAMYWYRQDPGQGLRLIYYSQIVNDFQKGDIAEGYSVSREKKESFPLTVTSAQKNPTAFYLCASSISGRPLPEQYFGPGTRLTVT.

CDR3 DNA (partial): TGCAGTGCTAAGTCCGGGGGTTACGAG. Translating gives CSAKSGGYE. The whole CDR3 protein is CSAKSGGYEQYF. The chain combines TRBV20-1 with TRBJ2-7, with a tentative D call TRBD2 (6 bases). The read finishes 3 residues shy of the CDR3 end, and the germline J gene is used to complete it. Trimming took 4 bases from V and 4 from J, leaving 11 bases between them. The CDR3 runs 12 residues. Per the germline V gene, CDR1 is DFQATT and CDR2 is SNEGSKA (reference sequence).

A word on this clone: The read halts 3 residues ahead of the CDR3 end, with the missing end drawn from the germline J gene. The gene calls are TRBV30 and TRBJ1-1; D uncertain. The germline gives CDR1 GTSNPN, CDR2 SVGIG (reference sequence). This CDR3 has 10 amino acids. V lost 0 bases and J lost 7, with 3 bases in between. The CDR3 region is CAWSVREAFF. The CDR3 bases that were read are TGTGCCTGGAGTGTCCGTGAA.

Comment on this clone: Read data end 3 residues before the CDR3 end; the end is taken from the germline J gene. V is TRBV11-3 and J is TRBJ2-2; 9 bases agree with TRBD1. The CDR3 consists of 15 residues. The V gene end was trimmed by 5 bases and the J gene end by 1 base; junction bases not matched to a gene: 2. Germline CDR1 and CDR2: SGHNT and YENEEA. The DNA read from the CDR3 is TGTGCCAGCAGCCCGGGACAGGGGAACACCGGGGAG. Translated: CASSPGQGNTGE. The CDR3 reads in full as CASSPGQGNTGELFF.

In the case of this clone: Read data end 3 residues before the CDR3 end; the end is taken from the germline J gene. The V call is TRBV19, the J call TRBJ1-1, with a possible D match to TRBD1 (5 bases). The CDR3 has 14 residues. V lost 3 bases and J lost 3, with 11 bases in between. Germline V gene data show CDR1 as LNHDA and CDR2 as SQIVND (reference sequence). The CDR3 DNA, read in part, is TGTGCCAGTAGTATCCGGGGCGGGGACACTGAA. Protein product: CASSIRGGDTE. Given in full, the CDR3 is CASSIRGGDTEAFF.

Comments on this clone: The read comes to an end 3 residues before the CDR3 does, leaving the germline J gene to fill in the end. The chain joins TRBV20-1 to TRBJ2-7, with 13 bases fitting TRBD2. The V gene's germline CDR1 is DFQATT and CDR2 SNEGSKA (reference sequence). The CDR3 loop spans 15 amino acids. V lost 4 bases and J lost 5; bases outside the gene matches: 8. CDR3 amino acids: CSAKLTSGRVHEQYF. The part of the CDR3 DNA that was read is TGCAGTGCTAAACTAACTAGCGGGAGGGTCCACGAG.

CDR3 DNA, as far as it was read: TGCAGCGTTTGGTTGGGACGGGGAGGACTAGCGGGAGAAGATACG. As protein: CSVWLGRGGLAGEDT. From start to end, the CDR3 is CSVWLGRGGLAGEDTQYF. J is TRBJ2-3 and V is TRBV29-1; 13 nucleotides agree with TRBD2. The read terminates 3 residues before the CDR3 end, so the remaining end is supplied by the germline J gene. The CDR3 spans 18 residues. The germline gives CDR1 SQVTM, CDR2 ANQGSEA. Unmatched junction bases numbered 16, after V lost 5 bases and J lost 5 bases.

With regard to this clone: The CDR3 end lies 3 residues beyond the end of the read and is filled in from the germline J gene. The chain has TRBV6-1 and TRBJ2-3, with D uncertain. CDR3 size: 14 residues. Trimming pared 2 bases from V and 4 bases from J, leaving 10 bases between. In germline, CDR1 is MNHNS, CDR2 SASEGT. The CDR3 bases that were read are TGTGCCAGCAGTGAACAGAGCAGGCCAGATACG. Amino acids: CASSEQSRPDT. The entire CDR3 is CASSEQSRPDTQYF.

With respect to this clone: The CDR3 extends 3 residues past the end of the read, so its final part is completed from the germline J gene. V and J are TRBV9 and TRBJ1-5; a weak D match, TRBD1 (6 bases). The CDR3 runs 16 residues. With 4 bases removed from V and 0 bases from J, the gap between germline ends came to 14 bases. CDR1 and CDR2 (germline): SGDLS, YYNGEE. The CDR3 is CASSTRTDYSNQPQHF. The CDR3 bases that were read are TGTGCCAGCAGCACTCGGACAGACTATAGCAATCAGCCC.

Comment on this clone: The read terminates 3 residues ahead of where the CDR3 ends, so the germline J gene completes it. The chain combines TRBV5-6 with TRBJ2-7; TRBD1 aligns across 9 bases. In germline, CDR1 is SGHDT, CDR2 YYEEEE. The CDR3 is 14 residues long. V shed 2 bases, J shed 3 bases, and the junction held 3 bases outside the gene matches. CDR3 DNA, as far as it was read: TGTGCCAGCAGCTTCGGGACAGGGCACTACGAG. Its translation is CASSFGTGHYE. The whole CDR3 sequence is CASSFGTGHYEQYF.

About this clone itself: Coverage ceases 3 residues before the CDR3 finishes, and the germline J gene fills in the end. The chain uses TRBV5-1 and TRBJ1-3; a possible D gene is TRBD1 (6 bases). The CDR3 totals 16 residues. V gave up 4 bases and J gave up 0 bases, with 14 bases separating them. Germline CDR1 is SGHRS and CDR2 is YFSETQ. CDR3 bases read: TGCGCCAGCAGCCCGCGACAGGCGAGCTCTGGAAACACC. This translates into CASSPRQASSGNT. The full CDR3 reads CASSPRQASSGNTIYF.

The CDR3 DNA, read in part, is TGTGCCAGCAGCCCGGGACAGCCCATGAACACTGAA. Residues: CASSPGQPMNTE. The CDR3, in full, reads CASSPGQPMNTEAFF. V gene TRBV5-6 combines with J gene TRBJ1-1; TRBD1 agrees at 7 bases. The read comes to an end 3 residues before the CDR3 does, leaving the germline J gene to fill in the end. This CDR3 spans 15 amino acids. Germline-derived CDR1 and CDR2 are SGHDT and YYEEEE. V gave up 4 bases and J gave up 0 bases; unmatched junction bases: 6.

With regard to this clone: The sequenced fragment ends 3 residues before the CDR3 boundary, so the rest is inferred from the germline J gene. The same CDR3 can be traced to other DNA sequences in this sample. The rearrangement uses TRBV18 and TRBJ1-1, with D possibly TRBD1 on 5 matching bases. Trimming removed 6 bases from V and 7 bases from J, with 9 bases in between. The CDR3 covers 11 residues. Germline CDR1 and CDR2: KGHSH and LQKENI. The CDR3 sequence is CASSLQDEAFF. The CDR3 bases that were read are TGTGCCAGCTCCCTACAGGATGAA. Supplemented by reference TRBV18 and TRBJ1-1, the full variable domain reads NAGVMQNPRHLVRRRGQEARLRCSPMKGHSHVYWYRQLPEEGLKFMVYLQKENIIDESGMPKERFSAEFPKEGPSILRIQQVVRGDSAAYFCASSLQDEAFFGQGTRLTVV.

In the case of this clone: With the read ending 3 residues before the CDR3 end, the germline J gene is used to fill in that end. The chain recombines TRBV7-6 with TRBJ2-5; D gene unclear. Between the trimmed V and J ends, which lost 7 bases and 5 bases, there was a span of 11 bases. Germline assignment: CDR1 SGHVS and CDR2 FNYEAQ. This CDR3 comprises 12 residues. CDR3 loop: CASTSPLETQYF. CDR3 DNA, as far as it was read: TGTGCCAGCACCTCTCCCCTGGAGACC.

Regarding this clone: The read is 3 residues too short to cover the CDR3 end, so that end is filled in from the germline J gene. V is TRBV7-9 and J is TRBJ1-2; D remains unclear. The CDR3 extends over 15 amino acids. From germline, CDR1 is SEHNR and CDR2 FQNEAQ (reference sequence). The CDR3 DNA, read in part, is TGTGCCAGCAGCTTAGGAGGGCTAGCCCACAATGAC. Its protein product is CASSLGGLAHND. The whole CDR3 is CASSLGGLAHNDYTF.